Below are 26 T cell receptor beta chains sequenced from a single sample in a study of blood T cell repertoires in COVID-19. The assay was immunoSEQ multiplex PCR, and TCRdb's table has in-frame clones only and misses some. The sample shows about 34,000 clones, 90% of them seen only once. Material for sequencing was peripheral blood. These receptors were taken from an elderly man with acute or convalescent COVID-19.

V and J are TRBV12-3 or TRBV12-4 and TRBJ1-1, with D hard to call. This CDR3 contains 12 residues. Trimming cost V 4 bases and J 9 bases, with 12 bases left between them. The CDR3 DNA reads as TGTGCCAGCAGTTACCGGTCCCCCCAAGCTTTCTTT. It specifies CASSYRSPQAFF.

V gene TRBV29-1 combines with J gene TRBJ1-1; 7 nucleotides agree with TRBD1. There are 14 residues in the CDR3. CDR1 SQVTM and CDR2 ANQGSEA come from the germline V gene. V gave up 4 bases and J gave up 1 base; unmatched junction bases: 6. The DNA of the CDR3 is TGCAGCGTTGGTGATCGACAGGGGAACACTGAAGCTTTCTTT. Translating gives CSVGDRQGNTEAFF.

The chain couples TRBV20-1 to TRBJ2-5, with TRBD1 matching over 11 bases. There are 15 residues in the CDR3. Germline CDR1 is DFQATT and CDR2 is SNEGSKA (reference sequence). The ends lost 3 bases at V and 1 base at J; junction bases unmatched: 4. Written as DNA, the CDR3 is TGCAGTGCTAGTCACGGACAGGGGGCCCAAGAGACCCAGTACTTC. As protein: CSASHGQGAQETQYF.

The CDR3, as DNA: TGTGCCAGCAGCCCCGGGACAGGGGTCGGGCAAGAGACCCAGTACTTC. Encoded protein: CASSPGTGVGQETQYF. The rearrangement links TRBV5-4 to TRBJ2-5, with TRBD1 matching 10 bases. Germline loops: CDR1 SGHNT, CDR2 YYREEE (reference sequence). This CDR3 is 16 amino acids long. Trimming removed 4 bases from V and 2 bases from J; junction bases left unmatched: 8. Together with reference TRBV5-4 and TRBJ2-5, the CDR3 gives the full variable domain: ETGVTQSPTHLIKTRGQQVTLRCSSQSGHNTVSWYQQALGQGPQFIFQYYREEENGRGNFPPRFSGLQFPNYSSELNVNALELDDSALYLCASSPGTGVGQETQYFGPGTRLLVL.

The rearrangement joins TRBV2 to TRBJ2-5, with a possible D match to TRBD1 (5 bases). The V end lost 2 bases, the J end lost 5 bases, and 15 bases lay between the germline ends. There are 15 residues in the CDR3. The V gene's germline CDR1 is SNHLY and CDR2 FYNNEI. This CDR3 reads CASSETRAGRETQYF. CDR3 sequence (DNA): TGTGCCAGCAGTGAAACCAGGGCAGGGCGGGAGACCCAGTACTTC.

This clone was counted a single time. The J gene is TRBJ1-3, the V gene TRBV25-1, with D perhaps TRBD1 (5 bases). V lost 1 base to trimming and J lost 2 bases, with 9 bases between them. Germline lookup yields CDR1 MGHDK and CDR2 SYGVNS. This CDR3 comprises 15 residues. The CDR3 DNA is TGTGCCAGCAGTGAATTTGGGGCAGCTGGAAACACCATATATTTT. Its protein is CASSEFGAAGNTIYF.

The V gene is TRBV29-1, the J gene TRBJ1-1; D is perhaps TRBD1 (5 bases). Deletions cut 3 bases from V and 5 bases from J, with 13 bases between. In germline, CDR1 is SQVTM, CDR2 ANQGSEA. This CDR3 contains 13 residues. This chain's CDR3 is CSVEGGRGTEAFF. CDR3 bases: TGCAGCGTTGAGGGGGGAAGAGGAACTGAAGCTTTCTTT. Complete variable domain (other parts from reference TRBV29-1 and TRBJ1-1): SAVISQKPSRDICQRGTSLTIQCQVDSQVTMMFWYRQQPGQSLTLIATANQGSEATYESGFVIDKFPISRPNLTFSTLTVSNMSPEDSSIYLCSVEGGRGTEAFFGQGTRLTVV.

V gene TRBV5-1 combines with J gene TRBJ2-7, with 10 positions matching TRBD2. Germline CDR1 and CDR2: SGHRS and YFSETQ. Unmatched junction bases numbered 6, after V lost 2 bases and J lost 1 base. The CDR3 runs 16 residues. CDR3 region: CASSFLAGAQSYEQYF. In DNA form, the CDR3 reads TGCGCCAGCAGCTTCCTAGCGGGGGCCCAATCCTACGAGCAGTACTTC.

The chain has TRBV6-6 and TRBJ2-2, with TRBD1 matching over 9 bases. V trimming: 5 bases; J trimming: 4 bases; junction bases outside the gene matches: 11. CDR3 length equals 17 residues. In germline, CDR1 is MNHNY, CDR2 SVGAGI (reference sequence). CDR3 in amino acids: CASSRDRVRSGTGELFF. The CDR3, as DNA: TGTGCCAGCAGTCGGGACAGGGTCAGATCCGGCACCGGGGAGCTGTTTTTT.

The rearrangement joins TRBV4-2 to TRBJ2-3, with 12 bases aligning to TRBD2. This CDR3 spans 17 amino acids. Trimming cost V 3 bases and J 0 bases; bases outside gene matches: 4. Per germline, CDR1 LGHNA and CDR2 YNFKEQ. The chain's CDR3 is CASSQSGTSGSTDTQYF. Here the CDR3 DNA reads TGTGCCAGCAGCCAGTCCGGGACTAGCGGGAGCACAGATACGCAGTATTTT.

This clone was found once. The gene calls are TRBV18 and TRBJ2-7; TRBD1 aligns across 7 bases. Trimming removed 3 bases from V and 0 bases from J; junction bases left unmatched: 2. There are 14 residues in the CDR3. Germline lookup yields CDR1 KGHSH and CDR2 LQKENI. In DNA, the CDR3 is TGTGCCAGCTCACCGGGACAGTCCTCCTACGAGCAGTACTTC. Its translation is CASSPGQSSYEQYF.

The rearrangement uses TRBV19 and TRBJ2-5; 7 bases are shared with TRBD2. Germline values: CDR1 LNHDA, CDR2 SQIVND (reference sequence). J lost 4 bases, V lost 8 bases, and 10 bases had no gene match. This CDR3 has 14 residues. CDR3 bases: TGTGCCAGTTCGTTGGCGGGGGTCCCAGAGACCCAGTACTTC. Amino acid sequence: CASSLAGVPETQYF. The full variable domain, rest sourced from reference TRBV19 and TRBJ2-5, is DGGITQSPKYLFRKEGQNVTLSCEQNLNHDAMYWYRQDPGQGLRLIYYSQIVNDFQKGDIAEGYSVSREKKESFPLTVTSAQKNPTAFYLCASSLAGVPETQYFGPGTRLLVL.

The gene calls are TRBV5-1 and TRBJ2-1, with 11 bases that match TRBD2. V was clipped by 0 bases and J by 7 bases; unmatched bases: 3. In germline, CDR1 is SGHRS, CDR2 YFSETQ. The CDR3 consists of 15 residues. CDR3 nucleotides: TGCGCCAGCAGCTTGGTTTCTAGCGGGGGGAATGAGCAGTTCTTC. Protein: CASSLVSSGGNEQFF.

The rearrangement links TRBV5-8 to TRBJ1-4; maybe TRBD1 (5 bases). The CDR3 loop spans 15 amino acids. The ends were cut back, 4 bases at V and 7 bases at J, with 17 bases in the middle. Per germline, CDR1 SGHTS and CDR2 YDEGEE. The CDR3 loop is CASSLGRGLIEKLFF. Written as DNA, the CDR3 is TGTGCCAGCAGCCTCGGTCGGGGGTTAATTGAAAAACTGTTTTTT.

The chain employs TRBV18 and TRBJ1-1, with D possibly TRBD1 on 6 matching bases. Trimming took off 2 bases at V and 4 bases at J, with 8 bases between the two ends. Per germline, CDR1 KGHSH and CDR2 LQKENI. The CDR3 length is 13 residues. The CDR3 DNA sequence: TGTGCCAGCTCACCAACAGGGAGCACTGAAGCTTTCTTT. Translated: CASSPTGSTEAFF.

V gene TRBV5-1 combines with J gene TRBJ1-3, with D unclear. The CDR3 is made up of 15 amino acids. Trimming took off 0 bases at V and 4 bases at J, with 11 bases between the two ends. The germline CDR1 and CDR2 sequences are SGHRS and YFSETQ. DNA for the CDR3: TGCGCCAGCAGCTTGGGTTCGGGTTCGGGAAACACCATATATTTT. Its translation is CASSLGSGSGNTIYF. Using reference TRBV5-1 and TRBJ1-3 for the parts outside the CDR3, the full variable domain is KAGVTQTPRYLIKTRGQQVTLSCSPISGHRSVSWYQQTPGQGLQFLFEYFSETQRNKGNFPGRFSGRQFSNSRSEMNVSTLELGDSALYLCASSLGSGSGNTIYFGEGSWLTVV.

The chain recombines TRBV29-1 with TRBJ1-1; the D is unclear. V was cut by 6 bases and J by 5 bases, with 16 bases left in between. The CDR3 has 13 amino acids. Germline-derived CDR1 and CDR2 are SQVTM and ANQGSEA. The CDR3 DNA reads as TGCAGCGTCCAGACCTCCTTCGGGACTGAAGCTTTCTTT. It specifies CSVQTSFGTEAFF. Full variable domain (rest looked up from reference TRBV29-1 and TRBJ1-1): SAVISQKPSRDICQRGTSLTIQCQVDSQVTMMFWYRQQPGQSLTLIATANQGSEATYESGFVIDKFPISRPNLTFSTLTVSNMSPEDSSIYLCSVQTSFGTEAFFGQGTRLTVV.

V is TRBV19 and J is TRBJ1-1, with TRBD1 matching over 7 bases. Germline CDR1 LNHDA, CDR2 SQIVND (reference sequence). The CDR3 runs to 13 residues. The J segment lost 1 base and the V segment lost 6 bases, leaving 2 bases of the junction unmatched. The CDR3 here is CASRGQQNTEAFF. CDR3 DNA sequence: TGTGCCAGTAGGGGACAGCAGAACACTGAAGCTTTCTTT. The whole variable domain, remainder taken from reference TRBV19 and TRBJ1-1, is DGGITQSPKYLFRKEGQNVTLSCEQNLNHDAMYWYRQDPGQGLRLIYYSQIVNDFQKGDIAEGYSVSREKKESFPLTVTSAQKNPTAFYLCASRGQQNTEAFFGQGTRLTVV.

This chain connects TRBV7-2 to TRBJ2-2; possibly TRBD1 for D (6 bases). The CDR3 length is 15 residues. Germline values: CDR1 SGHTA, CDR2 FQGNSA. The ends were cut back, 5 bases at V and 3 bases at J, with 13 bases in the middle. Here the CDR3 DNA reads TGTGCCAGCAGCGCTTGGTCAGGGGACACCGGGGAGCTGTTTTTT. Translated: CASSAWSGDTGELFF. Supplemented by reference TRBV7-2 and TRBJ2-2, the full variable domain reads GAGVSQSPSNKVTEKGKDVELRCDPISGHTALYWYRQSLGQGLEFLIYFQGNSAPDKSGLPSDRFSAERTGGSVSTLTIQRTQQEDSAVYLCASSAWSGDTGELFFGEGSRLTVL.

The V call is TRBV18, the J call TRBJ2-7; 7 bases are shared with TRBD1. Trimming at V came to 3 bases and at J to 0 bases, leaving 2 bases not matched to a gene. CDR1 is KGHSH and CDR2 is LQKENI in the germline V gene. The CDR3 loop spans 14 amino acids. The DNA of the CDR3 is TGTGCCAGCTCACCCGGGACAGCCTCCTACGAGCAGTACTTC. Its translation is CASSPGTASYEQYF.

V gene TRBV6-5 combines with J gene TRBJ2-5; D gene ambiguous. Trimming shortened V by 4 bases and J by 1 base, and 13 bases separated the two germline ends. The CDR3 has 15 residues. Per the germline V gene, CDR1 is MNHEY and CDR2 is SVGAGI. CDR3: CASSFSWASQETQYF. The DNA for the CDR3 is TGTGCCAGCAGTTTCTCCTGGGCCAGCCAAGAGACCCAGTACTTC.

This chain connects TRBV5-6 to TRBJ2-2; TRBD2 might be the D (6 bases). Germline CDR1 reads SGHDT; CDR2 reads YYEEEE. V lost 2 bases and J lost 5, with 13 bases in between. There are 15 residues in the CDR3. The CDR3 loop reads CASSFEGGFTGELFF. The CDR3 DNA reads TGTGCCAGCAGCTTCGAAGGAGGGTTTACCGGGGAGCTGTTTTTT.

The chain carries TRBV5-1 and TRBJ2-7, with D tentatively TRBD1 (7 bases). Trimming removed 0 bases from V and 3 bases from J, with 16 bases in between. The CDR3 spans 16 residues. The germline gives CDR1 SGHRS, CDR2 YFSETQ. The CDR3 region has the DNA TGCGCCAGCAGCTTGGAGGGGGCTAGCGTGATCTACGAGCAGTACTTC. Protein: CASSLEGASVIYEQYF.

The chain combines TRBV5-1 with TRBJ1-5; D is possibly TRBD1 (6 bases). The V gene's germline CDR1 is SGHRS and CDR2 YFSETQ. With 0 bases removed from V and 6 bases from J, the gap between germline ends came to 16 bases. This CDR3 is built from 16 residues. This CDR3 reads CASSLGTGTTGQPQHF. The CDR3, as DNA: TGCGCCAGCAGCTTGGGTACCGGGACAACAGGTCAGCCCCAGCATTTT. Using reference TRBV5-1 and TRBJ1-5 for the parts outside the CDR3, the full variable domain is KAGVTQTPRYLIKTRGQQVTLSCSPISGHRSVSWYQQTPGQGLQFLFEYFSETQRNKGNFPGRFSGRQFSNSRSEMNVSTLELGDSALYLCASSLGTGTTGQPQHFGDGTRLSIL.

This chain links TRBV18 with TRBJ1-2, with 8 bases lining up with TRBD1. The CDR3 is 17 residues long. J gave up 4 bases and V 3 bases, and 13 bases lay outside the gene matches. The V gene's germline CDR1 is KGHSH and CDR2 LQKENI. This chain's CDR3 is CASSPSPLGQALYGYTF. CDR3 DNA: TGTGCCAGCTCACCGTCCCCTTTGGGACAGGCTCTCTATGGCTACACCTTC.

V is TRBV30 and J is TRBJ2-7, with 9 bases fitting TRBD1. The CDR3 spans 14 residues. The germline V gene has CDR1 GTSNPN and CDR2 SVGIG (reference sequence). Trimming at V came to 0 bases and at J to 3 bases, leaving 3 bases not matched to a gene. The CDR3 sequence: CAWSVGQGNYEQYF. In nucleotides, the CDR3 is TGTGCCTGGAGTGTCGGACAGGGGAACTACGAGCAGTACTTC.